This T cell receptor beta chain was documented in a study of blood T cell repertoires in COVID-19 (dated by TCRdb to about 2020). Turning to the overall study: Samples from collaborators originated in the United States, Italy and Spain and spanned both the acute and convalescent phases of COVID-19. The material from the prospective study consisted of cDNA or gDNA derived from T cells, B-cell-depleted T cells, or PBMCs. The dataset comprised deeply sampled blood TCRbeta repertoires from subjects exposed to, actively infected with, or recovered from COVID-19. A freely available public database, intended as a resource for researchers studying the immune response to SARS-CoV-2, is where the repertoires were released. The samples were drawn from two sources: the first 160 participants of the ongoing ImmuneRACE study, and 1,000 to 1,500 subjects contributed by 6 global collaborators. Nearly every sample came with metadata listing a de-identified subject ID, COVID-19 status, age in years and sex. HLA class I and class II types, where available, came from metadata supplied by the sample provider rather than from assay-based typing.

In the prospective study, participants were about 18 to 89 years old, resided in 24 geographic areas of the United States, and were enrolled through a virtual design. Cohort assignment in the prospective study relied on participant-reported clinical history from a screening survey and a study questionnaire. Exposed participants were defined as having been in contact with someone with a PCR-confirmed or clinician-diagnosed COVID-19 case within 2 weeks of study entry. In the prospective study, whole blood, serum and a nasopharyngeal or oropharyngeal swab were collected from each participant by mobile phlebotomists. Additional blood draws and questionnaires over a roughly two-month period could optionally be provided by prospective study participants. Prospective study blood samples were shipped either frozen or at room temperature before DNA extraction. The V end loses 2 bases and the J end loses 5 bases, and a stretch of 8 bases separates them. From a lookup of the germline V gene, CDR1 and CDR2 are KGHDR and SFDVKD. From the cysteine up to the phenylalanine, the CDR3 has a length of 13 residues. Only the CDR3 DNA stays, 39 bases, in frame from base 1.

Note on this clone: The clone's antigen remains unknown. The record has no base qualities; no much larger clone is one base away.

The immunoSEQ Assay, a bias-controlled multiplex PCR, was used to amplify TCRbeta CDR3 regions from genomic DNA. In the paper's pipeline: Within the assay, amplification of reference gene primers was used to estimate how many nucleated cells each sample contained. Sequence reads were collapsed and filtered to measure the absolute abundance of every unique TCRbeta CDR3 rearrangement. Productive Simpson clonality was computed per sample as the square root of Simpson's diversity index over productive rearrangements. Drawn from immuneACCESS, this table holds only the in-frame rearrangements with V and J called that TCRdb kept. Clones are partly lost; checked studies trace under half to an unresolved V gene and leave the rest unexplained. V and J calls and clone size come straight from that table; D and trimming were deduced from the DNA. In this sample the table shows hundreds of thousands of clones, approximately 83% of which occur a single time. Around 4.6% of the sample goes to the ten largest clones.

Study-wide conclusions, independent of this receptor: The quantity of clinical and demographic metadata differed by source and by participant and was supplied without curation.

The specimen sequenced was PBMCs or T cells enriched from blood (not recorded which). The sequence joins TRBV24-1 to TRBJ2-5, with the D gene too uncertain to name. This TCR came from a woman between 45 and 65 years old who had been exposed to COVID-19. The CDR3 region has the sequence CATSDSNRETQYF. The DNA sequence is given as TGTGCCACCAGTGATTCTAATCGGGAGACCCAGTACTTC.